This T cell receptor (beta chain) was sequenced in a study of T cells in Graves' hyperthyroidism and ophthalmopathy. This CDR3 is built from 14 residues. Germline loops: CDR1 MNHEY, CDR2 SMNVEV (reference sequence). V dropped 8 bases and J dropped 3; count of bases not matched to a gene: 10. As for this clonotype: Antigen: not known.

From RNA transcripts, TCR beta CDR3 regions were amplified. First-round RT-PCR targeting the TCR CDR3 was performed with the HTBI primer set. In TCRdb, the multiplex PCR reads were re-called with MiXCR into one record per CDR3 protein. The repertoire holds about 290,000 distinct CDR3 sequences, with about an eighth as singletons. Points from the study as a whole: By a 13 V-J model, ophthalmopathy was set apart from stable hyperthyroidism.

Over 18 months, lack of ophthalmopathy progression marked Graves' hyperthyroidism as stable. PBMCs were obtained from about 9 ml fresh peripheral blood. The sequencing sample was made of blood. The TCR comes from a woman aged 35 to 49 with Graves' hyperthyroidism. The chain combines TRBV27 with TRBJ2-7; 7 bases are a match to TRBD1. CDR3 sequence reads: CASSPSGGFYEQYF. In DNA form, the CDR3 reads TGTGCCAGCTCACCATCAGGGGGATTCTACGAGCAGTACTTC.